This T cell receptor beta chain was sequenced in a study of blood T cell repertoires in COVID-19. Study background: Collection of acute and convalescent COVID-19 samples took place in the United States, Italy and Spain. In each case, the material was cDNA or gDNA derived from T cells, B-cell-depleted T cells, or PBMCs.

Per the original data handling: Amplifying reference gene primers gave estimates of nucleated cell counts. Measured with immunoSEQ multiplex PCR; TCRdb has only the in-frame clones, and not every one. V, J and clone size are taken as reported in that table, and D and trimming were inferred from the DNA itself. The sample has approximately 200,000 clones, over 75% seen once. CDR1 and CDR2 (germline): SGHKS, YYEKEE (reference sequence). Trimming took 1 base from V and 2 from J, leaving 12 bases between them. The CDR3 totals 15 residues. This TCR came from a man aged 45-65 years with acute or convalescent COVID-19. Material for sequencing was peripheral blood. V and J are TRBV5-5 and TRBJ1-2; no clear D. The DNA of the CDR3 is TGTGCCAGCAGCTTGCGGGAAGCTCCAAACTATGGCTACACCTTC. Translation: CASSLREAPNYGYTF.